These T cell receptor beta chains were read from a single sample in a study of OX40 agonist ivuxolimab in advanced cancers. Method: immunoSEQ multiplex PCR; TCRdb's copy keeps in-frame clones and lacks some. The table includes about 46,000 clones, roughly 90% detected once. Sequencing used CD4+ or CD8+ T cells sorted from blood, obtained in a trial of the OX40 agonist ivuxolimab. These TCRs come from an adult with an advanced solid tumor such as melanoma, head and neck, liver or kidney cancer. The conserved cysteine and the conserved F or W are not part of the CDR3 here.

>TRBV11-2
ASSPNTDSEQY
>TRBV28
ASSSDSVLAGPLRYEQY
>TRBV27
ASSPLGVGGSYEQY
>TRBV7-3
ASSLGIGASYEQY
>TRBV6-5
ASSGYPNNSPLH
>TRBV29-1
SVPSGRALETQY
>TRBV5-4
ASSLGTGSGQETQY
>TRBV27
ASSSGSYYNEQF
>TRBV11-2
ASSLGVANTEAF
>TRBV9
ASSPSKVGEEEQY
>TRBV19
ASSDLAGTSGANVLT
>TRBV11-2
ASSLDWADTQY
>TRBV11-2
ASSLDLIRWGEGNTEAF
>TRBV6-5
ASKISGTAYNEQF
>TRBV10-2
ASSVKGGPSTDTQY
>TRBV29-1
SVAGGTSGEQF
>TRBV27
ATLTYNEQF
>TRBV4-2
ASSPSLGTGVATDTQY
>TRBV16
ASSQSEESSYEQY
>TRBV28
ASSYGGVGTEAF
>TRBV29-1
SVRREGYEQY
>TRBV5-4
ASSGTSGSNEQF
>TRBV19
ASSIFFVGARSPYGYT
>TRBV9
ASRPHAQGTDTQY
>TRBV4-2
ASSQEGILAGGPLDEQF
>TRBV19
ASSTAGTGVLGSPLH
>TRBV15
ATSSAPPSQEQY
>TRBV7-8
ASSLRTGWYEQY
>TRBV4-3
ASSRREGTQDNEQF
>TRBV5-4
ASNPPGGPQY
>TRBV4-3
ASSFGTGAYNEQF
>TRBV2
ASSALTGANQPQH
>TRBV9
ASSAGTAYNEQF
>TRBV29-1
SVEEGRETQY
>TRBV6-5
ASHGGWGEQY
>TRBV6-6
ASSSGQGGEQY
>TRBV23-1
ASSQSGGYSNYGYT
>TRBV5-3
ARSLAGGPTDTQY
>TRBV5-6
ASSFDGVTEAF
>TRBV5-1
ASGQGLTGTGELF
>TRBV7-9
ASSERTSGAVRDTQY
>TRBV5-1
ASRLEGDGYYGYT
>TRBV27
ASRIGTAGNQPQH
>TRBV23-1
ASSQSSGVGRGRSHNEQF
>TRBV7-2
ASSQASGDEQY
>TRBV7-9
ASSHRTGSYEQY